This T cell receptor (beta chain) originates from a study of blood T cell repertoires in COVID-19. This CDR3 spans 15 amino acids. Trimming stripped 2 bases from V and 1 base from J, with 12 bases between. Germline V gene sequence: CDR1 SGDLS, CDR2 YYNGEE. Sequencing used immunoSEQ multiplex PCR; TCRdb keeps in-frame clones, though not all of them. The table has about 210,000 clones, roughly 82% seen once. The rearrangement links TRBV9 to TRBJ1-1; TRBD1 is a possible D gene (5 bases). Material: peripheral blood. The receptor was derived from a woman in her forties with acute or convalescent COVID-19. For the CDR3, the DNA is TGTGCCAGCAGCGTTGGGGCGTTGGGGAACACTGAAGCTTTCTTT. It specifies CASSVGALGNTEAFF.